This T cell receptor beta chain came from a study of identical twins. Whole-study results and caveats: Surplus twin overlap in beta out-of-frame sequences was less pronounced. Abundant beta clonotypes from cord blood bore fewer insertions; memory repertoires lacked this pattern.

V lost 5 bases and J 2 bases, leaving 6 bases between the germline ends. The CDR3 extends over 12 amino acids. Germline V gene sequence: CDR1 MNHEY, CDR2 SVGEGT. This clonotype was observed at least ten times. Its antigen is not known. One entry per CDR3 protein results from TCRdb running MiXCR on the 5' RACE reads. The top ten hold more than 0.5% of the sample, which has approximately 470,000 distinct CDR3 sequences, around 14% seen once. The same specimen was also included in a second study, on yellow fever vaccine responses in identical twins.

The sequenced sample consisted of CD4+ T cells sorted from blood. The chain links TRBV6-2 or TRBV6-3 to TRBJ2-5; the D is unclear. The TCR was taken from a woman between 18 and 30 years old in good health. This CDR3 is CASSQIQETQYF. The DNA for the CDR3 is TGTGCCAGCAGTCAGATACAAGAGACCCAGTACTTC.